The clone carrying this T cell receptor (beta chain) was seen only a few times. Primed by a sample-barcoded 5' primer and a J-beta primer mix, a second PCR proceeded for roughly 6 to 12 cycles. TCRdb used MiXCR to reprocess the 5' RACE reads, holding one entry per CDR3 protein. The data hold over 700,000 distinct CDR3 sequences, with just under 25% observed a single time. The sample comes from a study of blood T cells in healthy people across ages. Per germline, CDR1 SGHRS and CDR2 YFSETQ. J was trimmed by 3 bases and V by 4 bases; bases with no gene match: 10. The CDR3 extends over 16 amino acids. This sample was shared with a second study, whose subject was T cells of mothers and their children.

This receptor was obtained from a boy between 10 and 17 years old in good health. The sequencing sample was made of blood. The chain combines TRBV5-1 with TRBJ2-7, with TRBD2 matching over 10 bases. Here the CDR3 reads CASSPRIGLAVYEQYF. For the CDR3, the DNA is TGCGCCAGCAGCCCGAGGATCGGACTAGCGGTCTACGAGCAGTACTTC.